The sequence of this TCR beta chain was determined in a study of CXCR3-negative and CXCR3-positive naive CD8 T cells. The germline V gene has CDR1 SGHVS and CDR2 FNYEAQ. The CDR3 runs 17 residues. Study results and limitations: Naive subsets showed comparable surface CD5, and TCR interaction strength was also inferred from TRB CDR3 physicochemistry. Cryopreserved cells showed partially decreased CXCR3 expression, and most assays used fresh PBMCs. More hydrophobic TRB CDR3s were found in CXCR3-positive naive cells than in CXCR3-negative naive cells.

A word on this clonotype: Its antigen remains unidentified.

5' RACE that incorporated UMI labels was used to prepare the TRB cDNA libraries. TCRdb reprocessed the 5' RACE reads, keeping one entry per CDR3 protein, no DNA. The sample's table shows 55,000 to 65,000 distinct CDR3 sequences. The sample was naive CXCR3+ CD8+ T cells from blood. The subset: CD45RO-CCR7+CD27+CD95- naive CD8+ T cells expressing CXCR3 (TNR3+). This sequence originates from a human donor in good health. Some clones in this sample may be carry-over from other donors' samples. The genes are TRBV7-6 and TRBJ2-1. The CDR3 here is CASSVKVSASYYNEQFF.